The 12 T cell receptor beta chains listed next were all sequenced from one sample in a study of follicular helper T cells after annual influenza vaccination. Time point defined: 2015-2016 season, pre-vaccination. Sequencing was performed with immunoSEQ multiplex PCR; in TCRdb, only in-frame clones are kept and a portion is missing. The table has roughly 5,100 clones, over 80% seen once. The specimen was CXCR5- memory CD4+ T cells sorted from blood, collected on the day of influenza vaccination. These receptors were collected from an adult who received the influenza vaccine.

This sequence joins TRBV7-9 and TRBJ1-1; 7 bases are a match to TRBD1. The CDR3 has 13 amino acids. Germline-derived CDR1 and CDR2 are SEHNR and FQNEAQ (reference sequence). V shed 5 bases and J 4 bases; nucleotides not matched to a gene: 4. The CDR3 nucleotides read TGTGCCAGCAGCCGCGGGACAGCCACTGAAGCTTTCTTT. Protein product: CASSRGTATEAFF.

The table lists this clone with a few counts. The chain joins TRBV28 to TRBJ1-4, with 9 bases lining up with TRBD1. The junction had 3 bases not matched to a gene; V was cut back by 4 bases and J by 15 bases. The CDR3 is 11 amino acids. Germline V gene sequence: CDR1 MDHEN, CDR2 SYDVKM. The CDR3 DNA reads as TGTGCCAGCAGTTACCGGGACAGGGTGTTTTTT. Translated: CASSYRDRVFF.

The chain is built from TRBV6-6 and TRBJ1-2; unclear D gene. Trimming cost V 0 bases and J 5 bases, with 10 bases left between them. The V gene's germline CDR1 is MNHNY and CDR2 SVGAGI (reference sequence). There are 14 residues in the CDR3. CDR3 loop: CASSYSARSYGYTF. The CDR3 DNA reads TGTGCCAGCAGTTACTCGGCCAGATCATATGGCTACACCTTC.

The chain recombines TRBV15 with TRBJ1-1; possible D gene TRBD1, 5 bases. Germline CDR1 reads LNHNV; CDR2 reads YYDKDF (reference sequence). V was shortened by 1 base and J by 4 bases, with 10 bases between the two germline ends. The CDR3 is 14 amino acids. The CDR3 nucleotides are TGTGCCACCAGCAGAGGGGGCAGTGTCACTGAAGCTTTCTTT. It yields the protein CATSRGGSVTEAFF.

This chain connects TRBV9 to TRBJ2-3, with 9 nucleotides matching TRBD1. CDR1 SGDLS and CDR2 YYNGEE come from the germline V gene. Trimming at V came to 5 bases and at J to 0 bases, leaving 13 bases not matched to a gene. The CDR3 is 18 amino acids. The CDR3 is CASRRGQGLPSSTDTQYF. DNA of the CDR3: TGTGCCAGCAGGAGGGGACAGGGACTCCCATCCAGCACAGATACGCAGTATTTT.

The J gene is TRBJ2-7, the V gene TRBV19; 9 nucleotides match TRBD1. The CDR3 runs to 14 residues. V dropped 4 bases and J dropped 7; count of bases not matched to a gene: 8. Germline assignment: CDR1 LNHDA and CDR2 SQIVND (reference sequence). The CDR3 loop reads CASSTTGTGREQYF. In nucleotides, the CDR3 is TGTGCCAGTAGTACCACCGGGACAGGGAGAGAGCAGTACTTC.

This clone has a single count. V and J are TRBV9 and TRBJ1-1; 11 bases match TRBD1. Germline-derived CDR1 and CDR2 are SGDLS and YYNGEE. V dropped 3 bases and J dropped 0; count of bases not matched to a gene: 7. There are 17 residues in the CDR3. CDR3 region: CASSARTGGLMNTEAFF. The CDR3 coding sequence is TGTGCCAGCAGCGCCAGGACAGGGGGCCTAATGAACACTGAAGCTTTCTTT.

The chain has TRBV20-1 and TRBJ2-1; 11 nucleotides match TRBD2. The CDR3 covers 11 residues. Trimming cost V 6 bases and J 9 bases; bases outside gene matches: 1. CDR1 DFQATT and CDR2 SNEGSKA come from the germline V gene (reference sequence). The CDR3 DNA reads TGCAGTGCCGGGACTAGCGGTGAGCAGTTCTTC. It yields the protein CSAGTSGEQFF.

V gene TRBV2 combines with J gene TRBJ2-2, with D uncertain. Germline V gene lookup returns CDR1 SNHLY and CDR2 FYNNEI. This CDR3 has 12 amino acids. Trimming left V 3 bases short and J 3 bases short, with 2 bases between. The CDR3 spells CASSEDTGELFF. The CDR3 DNA reads TGTGCCAGCAGTGAGGACACCGGGGAGCTGTTTTTT.

V usage is TRBV6-1 and J usage is TRBJ2-7; TRBD2 is a possible D gene (6 bases). Per the germline V gene, CDR1 is MNHNS and CDR2 is SASEGT. The CDR3 totals 15 residues. V was shortened by 1 base and J by 6 bases, with 16 bases between the two germline ends. The CDR3 DNA follows: TGTGCCAGCAGTGAAGTCCGGGGGAGACATGGCGAGCAGTACTTC. Protein product: CASSEVRGRHGEQYF.

V and J are TRBV6-1 and TRBJ2-7, with 7 bases matching TRBD1. Losses at the gene ends were 4 bases for V and 1 base for J; bases not matched to a gene: 10. There are 16 residues in the CDR3. From germline, CDR1 is MNHNS and CDR2 SASEGT. The CDR3, as DNA: TGTGCCAGCAGTGGCATGGCAGGGGGAAAATCCTACGAGCAGTACTTC. This gives the protein CASSGMAGGKSYEQYF.

This clone was counted only a few times. The chain employs TRBV4-1 and TRBJ2-5, with TRBD1 as a possible D gene (5 bases). The CDR3 is 13 residues long. Trimming shortened V by 5 bases and J by 1 base, and 8 bases separated the two germline ends. Germline-derived CDR1 and CDR2 are MGHRA and YSYEKL. CDR3 coding DNA: TGCGCCAGCAGCGGGGCAATCCAAGAGACCCAGTACTTC. This encodes CASSGAIQETQYF.